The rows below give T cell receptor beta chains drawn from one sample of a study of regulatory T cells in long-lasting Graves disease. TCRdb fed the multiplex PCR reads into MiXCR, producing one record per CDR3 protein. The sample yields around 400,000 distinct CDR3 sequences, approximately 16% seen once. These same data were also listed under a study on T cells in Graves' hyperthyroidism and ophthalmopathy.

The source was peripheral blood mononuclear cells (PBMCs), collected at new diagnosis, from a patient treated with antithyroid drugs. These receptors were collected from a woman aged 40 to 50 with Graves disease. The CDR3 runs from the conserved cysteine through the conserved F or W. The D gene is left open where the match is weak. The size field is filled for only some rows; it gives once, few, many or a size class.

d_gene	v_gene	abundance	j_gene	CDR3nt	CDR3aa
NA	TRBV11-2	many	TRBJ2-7	TGTGCCAGCAGCCGCACAGTGGGTTCGGAGGAGCAGTACTTC	CASSRTVGSEEQYF
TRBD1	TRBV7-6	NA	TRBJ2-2	TGTGCCAGCAGCTTATGGACAGGGGAAGATTCCGGGGAGCTGTTTTTT	CASSLWTGEDSGELFF
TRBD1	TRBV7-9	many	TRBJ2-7	TGTGCCAGCAGCTTAGCTGGGACAGGGTTATACGAGCAGTACTTC	CASSLAGTGLYEQYF
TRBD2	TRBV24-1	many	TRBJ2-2	TGTGCCACCAGTGGGAATAGAGTGAGCGGGACCCCGGGAACCGGGGAGCTGTTTTTT	CATSGNRVSGTPGTGELFF
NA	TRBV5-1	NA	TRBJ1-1	TGCGCCAGCAGCTTGAAGCAGACGGGGATGGCTTTCTTT	CASSLKQTGMAFF
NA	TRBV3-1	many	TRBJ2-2	TGTGCCAGCAGCCAAGGCACAGGGAACACCGGGGAGCTGTTTTTT	CASSQGTGNTGELFF
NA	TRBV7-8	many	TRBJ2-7	TGTGCCAGCAGCTTAGGAGACTACTACGAGCAGTACTTC	CASSLGDYYEQYF
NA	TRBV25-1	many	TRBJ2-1	TGTGCCAGCAGTGAAAGTAAGGTTGGTGAGCAGTTCTTC	CASSESKVGEQFF
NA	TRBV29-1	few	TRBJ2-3	TGCAGCGCTGAGAACGCCAATATACCTGGTACGCAGTATTTT	CSAENANIPGTQYF
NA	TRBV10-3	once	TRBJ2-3	TGTGCCATCAGTGAGTCTACAGTGGCAGATACGCAGTATTTT	CAISESTVADTQYF
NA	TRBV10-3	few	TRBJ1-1	TGTGCCGCAACAGGGATGAACACTGAAGCTTTCTTT	CAATGMNTEAFF
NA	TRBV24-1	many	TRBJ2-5	TGTGCCACCAGTGATTTCCCGGCGAGGGACCAGTACTTC	CATSDFPARDQYF
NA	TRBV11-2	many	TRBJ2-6	TGTGCCAGCAGCTACCGGGCGGGGGCCAACGTCCTGACTTTC	CASSYRAGANVLTF
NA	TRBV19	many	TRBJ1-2	TGTGCCACCTCGTGGCAGACCACCACCGGCTACACCTTC	CATSWQTTTGYTF
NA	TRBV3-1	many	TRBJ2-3	TGTGCCAGCAGCCAAGATGCAGATACGCAGTATTTT	CASSQDADTQYF
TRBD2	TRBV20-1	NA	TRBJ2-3	TGCAGTGCTAGAGACAGGACTAGCGGGAAAGGAGGAAGCACAGATACGCAGTATTTT	CSARDRTSGKGGSTDTQYF
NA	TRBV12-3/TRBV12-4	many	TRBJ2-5	TGTGCCAGCAGTTTTTATTCCGGGAACCAAGAGACCCAGTACTTC	CASSFYSGNQETQYF
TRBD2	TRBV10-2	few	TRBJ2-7	TGCGCCAGCACCTCTAGCGGAGCCTACGAGCAGTACTTC	CASTSSGAYEQYF
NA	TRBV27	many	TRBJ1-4	TGTGCCAGCAGTTTATCTTCCGGGAATAATGAAAAACTGTTTTTT	CASSLSSGNNEKLFF
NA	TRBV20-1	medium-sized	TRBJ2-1	TGCAGTGCTCCGCTCCTAGAGTCGTACAATGAGCAGTTCTTC	CSAPLLESYNEQFF
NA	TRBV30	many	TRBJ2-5	TGTGCCTGGAGTGGACAGAACCAAGAGACCCAGTACTTC	CAWSGQNQETQYF
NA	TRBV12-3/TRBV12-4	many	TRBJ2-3	TGTGCCAGCACCCTGGACAGCGCAGATACGCAGTATTTT	CASTLDSADTQYF
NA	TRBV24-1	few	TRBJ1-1	TGTGCCACCAGTGATTTGGACCAGGGGAACACTGAAGCTTTCTTT	CATSDLDQGNTEAFF
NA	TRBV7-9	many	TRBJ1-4	TGTGCCAGCAGCTTAGCTTCTAGGGGGGCGGCTAATGAAAAACTGTTTTTT	CASSLASRGAANEKLFF
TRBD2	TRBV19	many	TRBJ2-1	TGTGCCAGTAGTATTGGACTAGCGGGAGTGGCGTTCTTC	CASSIGLAGVAFF
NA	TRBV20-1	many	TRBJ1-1	TGCAGTGCTAGAGATTCGGCGGCAGGTGTAATTCACACTGAAGCTTTCTTT	CSARDSAAGVIHTEAFF
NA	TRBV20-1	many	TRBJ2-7	TGCAGTGCTACCCAGGGGGGAGTTCCCTACGAGCAGTACTTC	CSATQGGVPYEQYF
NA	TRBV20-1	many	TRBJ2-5	TGCAGTGCTAGAGAGTCCGCGGGGAAAGAGACCCAGTACTTC	CSARESAGKETQYF
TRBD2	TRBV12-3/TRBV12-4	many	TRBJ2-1	TGTGCCAGCAGTTTAGGCCTAGCGGGAGCCTCGGGGAATGAGCAGTTCTTC	CASSLGLAGASGNEQFF
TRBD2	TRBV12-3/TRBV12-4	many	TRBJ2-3	TGTGCCAGCAGCCGAGTTGAGTCCGGGACTAGCGGGAGGACAGATACGCAGTATTTT	CASSRVESGTSGRTDTQYF
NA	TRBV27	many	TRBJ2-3	TGTGCCAGCAGTTTGAGGCGGATTTCAGATACGCAGTATTTT	CASSLRRISDTQYF
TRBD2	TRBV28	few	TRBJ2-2	TGTGCCAGCAGTTTAGGCGGGAGGGACACCGGGGAGCTGTTTTTT	CASSLGGRDTGELFF
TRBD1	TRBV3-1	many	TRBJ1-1	TGTGCCAGCACCCCGACAGGGGGGTTTAAGAACACTGAAGCTTTCTTT	CASTPTGGFKNTEAFF
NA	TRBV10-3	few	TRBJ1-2	TGTGCCATCAGTAAGCAGGACTATGGCTACACCTTC	CAISKQDYGYTF